Listed below are T cell receptor beta chains from one sample, sequenced in a study of blood T cell repertoires in COVID-19. Clones were sequenced by immunoSEQ multiplex PCR, and TCRdb holds only the in-frame ones, with some missing. Found here are a few hundred thousand clones, 80% to 90% of them singletons; the top ten hold 7.8%. What was sequenced was peripheral blood. The receptors shown here come from a woman aged 45 to 65 who had recovered from COVID-19. Each CDR3 is given with its conserved first and last residue. Each record gives: D gene, clone size, J gene, V gene, CDR3 DNA, CDR3 protein. A D gene is named only where the DNA matches it firmly. Clone size is not always given. Where it is, it says once, few, many or a class for expanded clones.

D gene: TRBD1
clone size: NA
J gene: TRBJ1-2
V gene: TRBV28
CDR3 DNA: TGTGCCAGCAGTCCTCCGGGACAGGTCTCTGGCTACACCTTC
CDR3 protein: CASSPPGQVSGYTF

D gene: TRBD1
clone size: NA
J gene: TRBJ1-2
V gene: TRBV28
CDR3 DNA: TGTGCCAGCAGTGGGGGAACAGGGGGCGCTAGCTTTGGCTACACCTTC
CDR3 protein: CASSGGTGGASFGYTF

D gene: TRBD1
clone size: NA
J gene: TRBJ1-6
V gene: TRBV7-9
CDR3 DNA: TGTGCCAGCAGCGCGTTACAGGGGGCGGCTTCACCCCTCCACTTT
CDR3 protein: CASSALQGAASPLHF

D gene: NA
clone size: once
J gene: TRBJ1-1
V gene: TRBV30
CDR3 DNA: TGTGCCTGGAGTGTAGGGGTAAGGGGTACTGAAGCTTTCTTT
CDR3 protein: CAWSVGVRGTEAFF

D gene: TRBD2
clone size: NA
J gene: TRBJ2-5
V gene: TRBV20-1
CDR3 DNA: TGCAGTGCTAGTCCAAGCGGGGGGGCCTTGGAGACCCAGTACTTC
CDR3 protein: CSASPSGGALETQYF

D gene: TRBD2
clone size: NA
J gene: TRBJ2-3
V gene: TRBV5-4
CDR3 DNA: TGTGCCAGCAGCCAACCTAGCGGACACTTCACAGATACGCAGTATTTT
CDR3 protein: CASSQPSGHFTDTQYF

D gene: TRBD2
clone size: NA
J gene: TRBJ2-5
V gene: TRBV5-1
CDR3 DNA: TGCGCCAGCAGCCTACTGCCGAGCGGGGGAATGGAGACCCAGTACTTC
CDR3 protein: CASSLLPSGGMETQYF

D gene: TRBD2
clone size: NA
J gene: TRBJ2-2
V gene: TRBV28
CDR3 DNA: TGTGCCAGCAGCTATAGCGGGGGCTTTAGGACCGGGGAGCTGTTTTTT
CDR3 protein: CASSYSGGFRTGELFF

D gene: NA
clone size: NA
J gene: TRBJ1-1
V gene: TRBV4-3
CDR3 DNA: TGCGCCAGCAGCCAAGTCCGGAGCACTGAAGCTTTCTTT
CDR3 protein: CASSQVRSTEAFF

D gene: NA
clone size: NA
J gene: TRBJ2-2
V gene: TRBV2
CDR3 DNA: TGTGCCAGCAGTGGACTTACGAACACCGGGGAGCTGTTTTTT
CDR3 protein: CASSGLTNTGELFF

D gene: TRBD2
clone size: NA
J gene: TRBJ2-1
V gene: TRBV12-5
CDR3 DNA: TGTGCTAGTTCAGAGCGGGGGGTTTCGTATAATGAGCAGTTCTTC
CDR3 protein: CASSERGVSYNEQFF

D gene: TRBD1
clone size: NA
J gene: TRBJ2-5
V gene: TRBV18
CDR3 DNA: TGTGCCAGCTCGCGGACAGGGGTTTTGGAGACCCAGTACTTC
CDR3 protein: CASSRTGVLETQYF

D gene: NA
clone size: NA
J gene: TRBJ2-5
V gene: TRBV7-2
CDR3 DNA: TGTGCCAGCAGCTCCGGTATTTCGGGGGAGACCCAGTACTTC
CDR3 protein: CASSSGISGETQYF

D gene: TRBD1
clone size: NA
J gene: TRBJ2-3
V gene: TRBV29-1
CDR3 DNA: TGCAGCGTTGAAAGCCCAGGGGGCGCGACAGATACGCAGTATTTT
CDR3 protein: CSVESPGGATDTQYF

D gene: TRBD1
clone size: NA
J gene: TRBJ1-1
V gene: TRBV6-5
CDR3 DNA: TGTGCCAGCAGTTATGACAGGGCCGCTGAAGCTTTCTTT
CDR3 protein: CASSYDRAAEAFF

D gene: NA
clone size: once
J gene: TRBJ2-7
V gene: TRBV5-8
CDR3 DNA: TGTGCCAGCAGCTTGGGTGTTTCAGGGCTTCTCTACGAGCAGTACTTC
CDR3 protein: CASSLGVSGLLYEQYF

D gene: TRBD2
clone size: NA
J gene: TRBJ2-6
V gene: TRBV18
CDR3 DNA: TGTGCCAGCTCCTCGACCACGGGGACTACCTCTGGGGCCAACGTCCTGACTTTC
CDR3 protein: CASSSTTGTTSGANVLTF

D gene: NA
clone size: NA
J gene: TRBJ2-3
V gene: TRBV7-9
CDR3 DNA: TGTGCCAGCAGTCAGATTACAGATACGCAGTATTTT
CDR3 protein: CASSQITDTQYF

D gene: TRBD2
clone size: NA
J gene: TRBJ2-7
V gene: TRBV10-3
CDR3 DNA: TGTGCCATCAGTGATTTCAGCGGGAGAACCTACGAGCAGTACTTC
CDR3 protein: CAISDFSGRTYEQYF

D gene: NA
clone size: NA
J gene: TRBJ2-7
V gene: TRBV6-5
CDR3 DNA: TGTGCCAGCAGTTTCGCCGGGTCCAGGGACTACGAGCAGTACTTC
CDR3 protein: CASSFAGSRDYEQYF

D gene: NA
clone size: NA
J gene: TRBJ2-7
V gene: TRBV7-3
CDR3 DNA: TGTGCCAGCAGCCCCCCTAACTCCTACGAGCAGTACTTC
CDR3 protein: CASSPPNSYEQYF

D gene: NA
clone size: NA
J gene: TRBJ1-5
V gene: TRBV6-1
CDR3 DNA: TGTGCCAGCAGTGATCAGGTGGAAATGCCCCAGCATTTT
CDR3 protein: CASSDQVEMPQHF

D gene: NA
clone size: NA
J gene: TRBJ2-5
V gene: TRBV7-9
CDR3 DNA: TGTGCCAGCAGCCCCCAGCGTGTCGAGACCCAGTACTTC
CDR3 protein: CASSPQRVETQYF

D gene: TRBD2
clone size: NA
J gene: TRBJ2-2
V gene: TRBV4-1
CDR3 DNA: TGCGCCAGCAGCCCCGGAGCCCTCTGGGGCGGGGGGGCGGTCGGGGAGCTGTTTTTT
CDR3 protein: CASSPGALWGGGAVGELFF

D gene: TRBD1
clone size: NA
J gene: TRBJ2-7
V gene: TRBV6-2/TRBV6-3
CDR3 DNA: TGTGCCAGCAGTCCCCAGGACAGGGGGTGGAAGTACTTC
CDR3 protein: CASSPQDRGWKYF

D gene: NA
clone size: NA
J gene: TRBJ1-4
V gene: TRBV28
CDR3 DNA: TGTGCCAGCAGTTTGAGCTTGCGGGGGGAAAAACTGTTTTTT
CDR3 protein: CASSLSLRGEKLFF

D gene: NA
clone size: NA
J gene: TRBJ1-2
V gene: TRBV18
CDR3 DNA: TGTGCCAGCCACTCAATTACGGGCAGGGACTATGGCTACACCTTC
CDR3 protein: CASHSITGRDYGYTF

D gene: TRBD1
clone size: few
J gene: TRBJ2-3
V gene: TRBV5-1
CDR3 DNA: TGCGCCAGCAGCCAGGGACAGATCGGATCAGATACGCAGTATTTT
CDR3 protein: CASSQGQIGSDTQYF